A single sample gave rise to the 7 T cell receptor beta chains below, sequenced in a study of blood T cell repertoires in COVID-19. Using immunoSEQ multiplex PCR, the repertoire was profiled, and TCRdb retains in-frame clones only, with some absent. The sample yields 200,000 to 300,000 clones, nearly 90% seen once. The sequencing sample was made of peripheral blood. These receptors all stem from a woman under 40 with acute or convalescent COVID-19.

The gene calls are TRBV7-2 and TRBJ2-3, with 9 bases fitting TRBD2. The germline gives CDR1 SGHTA, CDR2 FQGNSA. V lost 5 bases and J lost 1; bases outside the gene matches: 4. This CDR3 is built from 15 residues. CDR3 protein: CASSPRLAGTDTQYF. In nucleotides, the CDR3 is TGTGCCAGCAGCCCCAGACTAGCGGGCACAGATACGCAGTATTTT.

This clone came up a few times. The J gene is TRBJ2-1, the V gene TRBV27; a possible D gene is TRBD2 (6 bases). Germline CDR1 is MNHEY and CDR2 is SMNVEV (reference sequence). Trimming stripped 5 bases from V and 0 bases from J, with 17 bases between. The CDR3 runs to 17 residues. CDR3 residues: CASSPPGGRSSYNEQFF. The DNA of the CDR3 is TGTGCCAGCAGTCCTCCCGGAGGGAGAAGCTCCTACAATGAGCAGTTCTTC.

This rearrangement joins TRBV6-2 or TRBV6-3 to TRBJ2-7, with 13 bases matching TRBD2. The CDR3 contains 14 residues. Germline CDR1 is MNHEY and CDR2 is SVGEGT. The V gene end was trimmed by 5 bases and the J gene end by 7 bases; junction bases not matched to a gene: 5. CDR3 DNA: TGTGCCAGCAGTGGACTAGCGGGAGCCAAAGAGCAGTACTTC. Amino acid sequence: CASSGLAGAKEQYF.

V usage is TRBV19 and J usage is TRBJ2-7, with 7 bases matching TRBD2. The CDR3 consists of 14 residues. Trimming took 5 bases from V and 4 from J; bases not matched to a gene: 8. Germline V CDR1 and CDR2: LNHDA, SQIVND (reference sequence). The DNA of the CDR3 is TGTGCCAGTAGTGTCCGGCCGGGGGGTTACGAGCAGTACTTC. Protein product: CASSVRPGGYEQYF.

The chain joins TRBV4-3 to TRBJ2-3, with TRBD2 identical over 9 bases. CDR1 and CDR2 from the germline V gene are LGHNA and YSLEER. CDR3 size: 16 residues. V dropped 1 base and J dropped 6; count of bases not matched to a gene: 8. CDR3 region: CASSQAGSGGRDTQYF. In DNA form, the CDR3 reads TGCGCCAGCAGCCAAGCGGGTAGCGGGGGCCGGGATACGCAGTATTTT.

This clone occurred a few times. V gene TRBV12-3 or TRBV12-4 combines with J gene TRBJ2-2; D remains unclear. This CDR3 spans 13 amino acids. Trimming left V 8 bases short and J 7 bases short, with 14 bases between. Here the CDR3 reads CASQGVADGELFF. The DNA of the CDR3 is TGTGCCAGCCAAGGAGTCGCTGACGGGGAGCTGTTTTTT.

This clone was counted only a few times. Different DNA sequences within this sample yield the same CDR3. V usage is TRBV29-1 and J usage is TRBJ1-1; 8 bases map to TRBD1. CDR1 SQVTM and CDR2 ANQGSEA come from the germline V gene. This CDR3 contains 12 residues. V trimming: 7 bases; J trimming: 1 base; junction bases outside the gene matches: 2. The CDR3 protein is CSAGQGNTEAFF. The CDR3 DNA sequence: TGCAGCGCCGGACAGGGGAACACTGAAGCTTTCTTT.